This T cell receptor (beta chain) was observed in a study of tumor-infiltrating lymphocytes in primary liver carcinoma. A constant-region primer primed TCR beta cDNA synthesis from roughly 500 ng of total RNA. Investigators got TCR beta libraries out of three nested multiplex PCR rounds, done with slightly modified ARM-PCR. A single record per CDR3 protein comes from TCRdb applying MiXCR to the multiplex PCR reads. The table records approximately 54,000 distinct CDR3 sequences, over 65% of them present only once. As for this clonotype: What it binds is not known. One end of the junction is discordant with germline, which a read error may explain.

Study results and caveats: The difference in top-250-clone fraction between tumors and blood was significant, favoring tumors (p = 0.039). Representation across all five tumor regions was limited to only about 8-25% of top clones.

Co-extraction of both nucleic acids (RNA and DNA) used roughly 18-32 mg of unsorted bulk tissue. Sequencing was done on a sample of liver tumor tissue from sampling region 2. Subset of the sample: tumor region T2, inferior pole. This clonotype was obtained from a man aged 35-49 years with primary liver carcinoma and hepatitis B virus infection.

CDR3 region: CGSVLAGGANTQYF. The CDR3, as DNA: TGTGGCAGCGTACTAGCGGGAGGGGCAAATACGCAGTATTTT. The gene calls are TRBV6-1 and TRBJ2-3; TRBD2 matches at 13 bases. The CDR3 consists of 14 residues. Per germline, CDR1 MNHNS and CDR2 SASEGT.